This T cell receptor beta chain derives from a study of identical twins. Regarding the study as a whole: Invariant MAIT and iNKT cells are populations that could partly confound zero-insertion analyses.

The CDR3 covers 15 residues. V lost 2 bases, J lost 4 bases, and 6 bases stayed unmatched. Germline loops: CDR1 ENHRY, CDR2 SYGVKD. On this clonotype itself: The target antigen is unknown.

Each cDNA held unique molecular identifiers, and template switching gave it a universal primer site. TCRdb independently ran MiXCR on the 5' RACE reads; one entry per CDR3 protein. Here the sample spans hundreds of thousands of distinct CDR3 sequences, 18% being singletons. These records were also assigned to another study, of T cells expressing NK-cell markers. Per that paper: In sorted CD3+CD56+NKG2C+, CD3+CD56+NKG2C- and CD3+CD56-NKG2C+ T cells, TCR beta repertoires were obtained. There were a handful of donors in whom these clonotypes also led the CD3+CD56-NKG2C+ fraction.

The gene calls are TRBV10-3 and TRBJ2-5; TRBD1 matches 8 bases. The material sequenced was PBMCs. This TCR was sampled from a young woman in good health. CDR3 sequence: CAISEATGAGETQYF. CDR3 nucleotide sequence: TGTGCCATCAGTGAGGCGACAGGGGCTGGAGAGACCCAGTACTTC.